Presented here are 12 T cell receptor beta chains from one specimen sequenced in a study of response to subunit inactivated influenza vaccine. TCRdb fed the RT-PCR reads into MiXCR, producing one record per CDR3 protein. Of 500,000 or so distinct CDR3 sequences in the sample, 16% were seen once. The sample was CD4+ T cells sorted from PBMCs, taken 23 to 25 months after vaccination. These receptors came from a man aged 45 to 70 who received an inactivated influenza vaccine.

The rearrangement uses TRBV12-3 or TRBV12-4 and TRBJ2-1; 12 positions match TRBD2. V lost 6 bases, J lost 7 bases, and 10 bases stayed unmatched. The CDR3 sequence is 16 residues long. DNA of the CDR3: TGTGCCAGCAGCCGGCAAGGGCTAGCGGGGGGGAATGAGCAGTTCTTC. Protein sequence: CASSRQGLAGGNEQFF.

This clonotype was counted only a few times. The chain uses TRBV6-2 or TRBV6-3 and TRBJ2-1, with 8 bases identical to TRBD1. In germline, CDR1 is MNHEY, CDR2 SVGEGT. The V segment lost 2 bases and the J segment 8 bases; nucleotides outside the gene matches: 5. The CDR3 contains 14 residues. The CDR3 reads CASSYNRGVDEQFF. The CDR3 coding sequence is TGTGCCAGCAGTTACAACAGGGGGGTGGATGAGCAGTTCTTC.

This sequence joins TRBV7-9 and TRBJ2-1; 8 bases are a match to TRBD2. This CDR3 contains 16 residues. Germline CDR1 and CDR2: SEHNR and FQNEAQ (reference sequence). Losses at the gene ends were 4 bases for V and 7 bases for J; bases not matched to a gene: 12. The chain's CDR3 is CASSSPGGGGRNEQFF. The CDR3 DNA follows: TGTGCCAGCAGCTCCCCTGGTGGCGGGGGGCGAAATGAGCAGTTCTTC.

The chain combines TRBV20-1 with TRBJ2-7; D perhaps matches TRBD2 (5 bases). This CDR3 is 13 amino acids long. Trimming removed 3 bases from V and 2 bases from J, with 11 bases in between. Germline lookup yields CDR1 DFQATT and CDR2 SNEGSKA (reference sequence). DNA for the CDR3: TGCAGTGCTAGTGTTCGAGGGACCTACGAGCAGTACTTC. Amino acid sequence: CSASVRGTYEQYF.

Only a few counts were recorded for this clonotype. This rearrangement joins TRBV5-6 to TRBJ2-1; D uncertain. The CDR3 runs 11 residues. The germline V gene has CDR1 SGHDT and CDR2 YYEEEE. Trimming shortened V by 0 bases and J by 9 bases, and 4 bases separated the two germline ends. CDR3 region: CASSLEIEQFF. The CDR3 DNA is TGTGCCAGCAGCTTGGAGATTGAGCAGTTCTTC.

This clonotype occurred many times. The V and J genes are TRBV7-8 and TRBJ1-4, with D uncertain. This CDR3 is built from 16 residues. In germline, CDR1 is SGHVS, CDR2 FQNEAQ. With 4 bases removed from V and 0 bases from J, the gap between germline ends came to 12 bases. For the CDR3, the DNA is TGTGCCAGCAGCTCCACTCGGGTTACAACTAATGAAAAACTGTTTTTT. It yields the protein CASSSTRVTTNEKLFF.

This clonotype has a handful of counts. The gene calls are TRBV28 and TRBJ1-1, with D possibly being TRBD1 (5 bases). V lost 0 bases and J lost 1, with 6 bases in between. Germline V gene lookup returns CDR1 MDHEN and CDR2 SYDVKM. This CDR3 spans 14 amino acids. The CDR3 here is CASSLWDKNTEAFF. The CDR3 DNA reads as TGTGCCAGCAGTTTATGGGACAAGAACACTGAAGCTTTCTTT.

This chain uses TRBV3-1 with TRBJ2-5, with 7 positions matching TRBD1. This CDR3 region has 14 residues. The germline V gene has CDR1 LGHDT and CDR2 YNNKEL (reference sequence). With 1 base clipped from V and 6 bases from J, the junction kept 5 bases outside the gene matches. The CDR3 sequence: CASSQGLQGKTQYF. CDR3 sequence (DNA): TGTGCCAGCAGCCAAGGCCTACAGGGGAAGACCCAGTACTTC.

This clonotype occurred a few times. The chain links TRBV6-2 or TRBV6-3 to TRBJ2-3; possibly TRBD1 or TRBD2 for D (5 bases each). Germline loops: CDR1 MNHEY, CDR2 SVGEGT. This CDR3 contains 15 residues. The ends were cut back, 2 bases at V and 0 bases at J, with 9 bases in the middle. The CDR3 coding sequence is TGTGCCAGCAGTTACGAGGGGTCTAGCACAGATACGCAGTATTTT. Translated: CASSYEGSSTDTQYF.

CDR3 DNA: TGTGCCAGCACTTCTAACTATGGCTACACCTTC. This encodes CASTSNYGYTF. The chain links TRBV19 to TRBJ1-2; D gene ambiguous. The germline V gene has CDR1 LNHDA and CDR2 SQIVND (reference sequence). V lost 9 bases and J lost 0, with 5 bases in between. The CDR3 runs to 11 residues.

This clonotype has only a few counts. The CDR3 is CAGPFADSNQPQHF. Written as DNA, the CDR3 is TGTGCCGGTCCTTTCGCGGATAGCAATCAGCCCCAGCATTTT. The chain combines TRBV25-1 with TRBJ1-5, with unresolved D. The germline V gene has CDR1 MGHDK and CDR2 SYGVNS. The germline V and J ends were trimmed by 11 bases and 0 bases, with 14 bases remaining between them. This CDR3 is built from 14 residues.

V gene TRBV5-1 combines with J gene TRBJ2-5, with 9 bases matching TRBD2. CDR1 SGHRS and CDR2 YFSETQ come from the germline V gene. Germline trimming cut 4 bases from V and 5 bases from J; bases unmatched to any gene: 9. This CDR3 region has 15 residues. As DNA, the CDR3 is TGCGCCAGCAGCCTATACTCCACTAGCGGGGAGACCCAGTACTTC. It encodes CASSLYSTSGETQYF.